These T cell receptor beta chains were read from a single sample in a study of shared clonotypes between healthy human individuals. Assay used: immunoSEQ multiplex PCR; TCRdb lists only in-frame clones, some missing. In the table there are 1.5 million to 2.5 million clones, roughly 94% of which are singletons. The specimen was naive CD8+ T cells sorted from blood. These receptor sequences come from a young man in good health. The CDR3 runs from the conserved cysteine through the conserved F or W. D genes are given only for firm matches.

J gene: TRBJ2-7; D gene: -; CDR3 length: 14; V gene: TRBV7-6; CDR3 protein: CASSLADRPYEQYF
J gene: TRBJ2-7; D gene: -; CDR3 length: 14; V gene: TRBV7-9; CDR3 protein: CASSRGAGRYEQYF
J gene: TRBJ1-2; D gene: -; CDR3 length: 13; V gene: TRBV27; CDR3 protein: CASSLTANYGYTF
J gene: TRBJ2-5; D gene: TRBD1; CDR3 length: 18; V gene: TRBV5-6; CDR3 protein: CASSLLSQGGRGRETQYF
J gene: TRBJ2-5; D gene: -; CDR3 length: 14; V gene: TRBV27; CDR3 protein: CASSLYGSQETQYF
J gene: TRBJ1-2; D gene: -; CDR3 length: 16; V gene: TRBV23-1; CDR3 protein: CASSPPGTLSNYGYTF
J gene: TRBJ2-1; D gene: TRBD2; CDR3 length: 13; V gene: TRBV7-9; CDR3 protein: CASSQTTSGRSFF
J gene: TRBJ2-3; D gene: -; CDR3 length: 17; V gene: TRBV9; CDR3 protein: CASSVESVPPSTDTQYF
J gene: TRBJ2-7; D gene: -; CDR3 length: 16; V gene: TRBV12-2; CDR3 protein: CASRSNGLPVPYEQYF
J gene: TRBJ2-7; D gene: TRBD1; CDR3 length: 16; V gene: TRBV11-2; CDR3 protein: CASSLVGTGYSYEQYF
J gene: TRBJ2-5; D gene: TRBD1; CDR3 length: 15; V gene: TRBV5-1; CDR3 protein: CASSYRDRVQETQYF
J gene: TRBJ1-2; D gene: -; CDR3 length: 12; V gene: TRBV29-1; CDR3 protein: CSVEDSSYGYTF
J gene: TRBJ1-2; D gene: TRBD1; CDR3 length: 13; V gene: TRBV2; CDR3 protein: CARDRAIDYGYTF
J gene: TRBJ2-7; D gene: -; CDR3 length: 14; V gene: TRBV4-2; CDR3 protein: CASSQDGQAYEQYF
J gene: TRBJ2-7; D gene: -; CDR3 length: 15; V gene: TRBV14; CDR3 protein: CASSQVTQLPGEQYF
J gene: TRBJ1-5; D gene: -; CDR3 length: 17; V gene: TRBV4-2; CDR3 protein: CASSQDVAEYSNQPQHF
J gene: TRBJ2-2; D gene: -; CDR3 length: 16; V gene: TRBV15; CDR3 protein: CATSSTQGSNSGELFF
J gene: TRBJ2-7; D gene: -; CDR3 length: 13; V gene: TRBV7-6; CDR3 protein: CASSVQVAYEQYF
J gene: TRBJ1-2; D gene: TRBD1; CDR3 length: 15; V gene: TRBV5-1; CDR3 protein: CASSPGQGRGYGYTF
J gene: TRBJ1-5; D gene: -; CDR3 length: 11; V gene: TRBV28; CDR3 protein: CASRTVQPQHF
J gene: TRBJ2-7; D gene: -; CDR3 length: 15; V gene: TRBV6-6; CDR3 protein: CASTNGGSISYEQYF
J gene: TRBJ2-7; D gene: -; CDR3 length: 14; V gene: TRBV9; CDR3 protein: CASSPRSSPYEQYF